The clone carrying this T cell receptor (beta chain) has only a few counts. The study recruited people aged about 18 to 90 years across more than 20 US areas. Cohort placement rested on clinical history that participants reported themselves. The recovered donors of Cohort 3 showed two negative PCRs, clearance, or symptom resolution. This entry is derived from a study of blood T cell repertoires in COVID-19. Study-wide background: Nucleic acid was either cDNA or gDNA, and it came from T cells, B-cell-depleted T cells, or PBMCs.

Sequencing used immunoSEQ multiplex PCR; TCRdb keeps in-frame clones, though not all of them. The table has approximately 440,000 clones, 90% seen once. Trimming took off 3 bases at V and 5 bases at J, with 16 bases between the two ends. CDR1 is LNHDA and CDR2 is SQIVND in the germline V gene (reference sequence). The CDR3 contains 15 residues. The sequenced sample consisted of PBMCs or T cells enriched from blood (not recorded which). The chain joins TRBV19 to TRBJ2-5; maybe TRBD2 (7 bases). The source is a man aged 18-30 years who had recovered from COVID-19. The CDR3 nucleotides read TGTGCCAGTAGTATTGGGGGGGCAATAGAGGAGACCCAGTACTTC. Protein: CASSIGGAIEETQYF.